This T cell receptor (beta chain) was captured by sequencing in a study of T cell repertoires in cytomegalovirus infection. The table lists this clonotype with many counts. As yet, its antigen is unknown. Germline-derived CDR1 and CDR2 are SGHTA and FQGNSA. The ends were cut back, 3 bases at V and 1 base at J, with 6 bases in the middle. The CDR3 is 13 residues long. TCRdb analysed the reads with MiXCR anew, one entry per CDR3 protein. The data contain 450,000 to 550,000 distinct CDR3 sequences, more than 40% of them singletons. The TCR originated in a human donor in good health (CMV status not recorded). Some clones in this sample may be carry-over from other donors' samples. The chain joins TRBV7-2 to TRBJ1-1; the D is unclear. Here the sequenced sample was cultured PBMCs, taken from culture after CMV antigen stimulation. CDR3 sequence (DNA): TGTGCCAGCAGCTTCGGTGAGAACACTGAAGCTTTCTTT. The encoded protein is CASSFGENTEAFF.